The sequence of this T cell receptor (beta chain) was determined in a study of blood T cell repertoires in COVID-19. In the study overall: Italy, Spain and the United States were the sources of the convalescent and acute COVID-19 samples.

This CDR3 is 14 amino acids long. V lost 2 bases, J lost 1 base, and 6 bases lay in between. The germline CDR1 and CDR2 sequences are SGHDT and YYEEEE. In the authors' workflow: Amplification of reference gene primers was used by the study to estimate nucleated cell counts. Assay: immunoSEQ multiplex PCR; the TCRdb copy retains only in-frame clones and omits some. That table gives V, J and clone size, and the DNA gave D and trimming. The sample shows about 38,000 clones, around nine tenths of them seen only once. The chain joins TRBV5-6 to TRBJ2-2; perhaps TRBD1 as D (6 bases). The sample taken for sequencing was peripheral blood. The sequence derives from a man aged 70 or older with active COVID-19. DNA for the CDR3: TGTGCCAGCAGCTTACAGGGGAACACCGGGGAGCTGTTTTTT. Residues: CASSLQGNTGELFF.